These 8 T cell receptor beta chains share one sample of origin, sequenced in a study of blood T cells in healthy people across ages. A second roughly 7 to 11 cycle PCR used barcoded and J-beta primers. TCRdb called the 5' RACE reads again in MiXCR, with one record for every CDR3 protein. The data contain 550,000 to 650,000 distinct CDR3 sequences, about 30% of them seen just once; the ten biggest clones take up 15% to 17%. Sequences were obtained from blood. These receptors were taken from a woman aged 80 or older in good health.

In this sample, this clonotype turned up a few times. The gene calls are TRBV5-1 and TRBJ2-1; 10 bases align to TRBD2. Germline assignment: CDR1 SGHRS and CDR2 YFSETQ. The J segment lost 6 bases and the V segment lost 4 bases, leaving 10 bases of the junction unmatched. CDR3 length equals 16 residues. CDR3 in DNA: TGCGCCAGCAGCCCCCAGGGAGCGGGGGGGCGCAATGAGCAGTTCTTC. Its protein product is CASSPQGAGGRNEQFF.

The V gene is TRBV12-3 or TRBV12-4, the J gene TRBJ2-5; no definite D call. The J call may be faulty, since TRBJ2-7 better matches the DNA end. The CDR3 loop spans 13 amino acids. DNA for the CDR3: TGTGCCAGCACCTCAGCCCAAAGCTACGAGCAGTACTTC. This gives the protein CASTSAQSYEQYF.

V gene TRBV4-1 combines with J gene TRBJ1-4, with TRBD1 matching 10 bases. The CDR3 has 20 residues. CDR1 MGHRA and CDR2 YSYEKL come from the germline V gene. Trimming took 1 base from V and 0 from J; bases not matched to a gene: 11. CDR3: CASSQGLGTGVIATNEKLFF. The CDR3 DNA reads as TGCGCCAGCAGCCAAGGCCTCGGGACAGGGGTTATCGCAACTAATGAAAAACTGTTTTTT.

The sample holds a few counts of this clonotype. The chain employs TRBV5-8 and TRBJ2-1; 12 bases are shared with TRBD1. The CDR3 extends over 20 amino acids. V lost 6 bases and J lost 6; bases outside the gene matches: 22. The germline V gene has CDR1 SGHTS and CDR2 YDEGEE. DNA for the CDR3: TGTGCCAGCATCGAAGCACCGGGACAGGGGACAGGGGGCATTGTCAATGAGCAGTTCTTC. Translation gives CASIEAPGQGTGGIVNEQFF. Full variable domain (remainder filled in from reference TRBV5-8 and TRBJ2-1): EAGVTQSPTHLIKTRGQQATLRCSPISGHTSVYWYQQALGLGLQFLLWYDEGEERNRGNFPPRFSGRQFPNYSSELNVNALELEDSALYLCASIEAPGQGTGGIVNEQFFGPGTRLTVL.

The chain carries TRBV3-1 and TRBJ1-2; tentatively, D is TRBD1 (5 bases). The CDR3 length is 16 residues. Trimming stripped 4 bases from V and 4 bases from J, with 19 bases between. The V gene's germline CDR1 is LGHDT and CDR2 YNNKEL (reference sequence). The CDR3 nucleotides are TGTGCCAGCAGCCCCGAGTTGGCAGGGCCCTTCTATGGCTACACCTTC. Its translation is CASSPELAGPFYGYTF.

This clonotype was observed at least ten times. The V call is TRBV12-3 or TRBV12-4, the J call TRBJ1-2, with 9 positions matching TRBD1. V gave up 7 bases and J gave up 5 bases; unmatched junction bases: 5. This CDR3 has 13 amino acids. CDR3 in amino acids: CASNTGTGYGYTF. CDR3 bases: TGTGCCAGCAATACCGGGACAGGGTATGGCTACACCTTC.

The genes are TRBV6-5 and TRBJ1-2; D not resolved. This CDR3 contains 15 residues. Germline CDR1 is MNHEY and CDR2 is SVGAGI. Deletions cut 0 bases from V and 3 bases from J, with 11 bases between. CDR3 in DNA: TGTGCCAGCAGTTACTCGTGGGGTGACCACTATGGCTACACCTTC. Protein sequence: CASSYSWGDHYGYTF.

CDR3 DNA sequence: TGTGCCATCCGGACGTATACTGAAGCTTTCTTT. Amino acids: CAIRTYTEAFF. The rearrangement joins TRBV10-3 to TRBJ1-1; D is undetermined. There are 11 residues in the CDR3. V gave up 8 bases and J gave up 5 bases, with 9 bases separating them. CDR1 ENHRY and CDR2 SYGVKD come from the germline V gene.